The 20 T cell receptor beta chains below all came from one sample that was sequenced in a study of control samples from healthy donors and cancer patients. Only in-frame clones appear in the TCRdb table, and some are missing; sequencing was by immunoSEQ multiplex PCR. The sample lists roughly 400,000 clones, around 90% occurring once. Source material: PBMCs. The receptors come from a man aged 40-49 years with head and neck cancer.

This clone was picked up a small number of times. This chain links TRBV12-3 or TRBV12-4 with TRBJ1-1, with D maybe TRBD1 (5 bases). The V end was cut by 6 bases, the J end by 13 bases, with 18 bases between. CDR3 length: 12 residues. DNA of the CDR3: TGTGCCAGCAGCTTAATGGACACGGCGGGTTTCTTT. It codes for CASSLMDTAGFF.

The chain has TRBV5-5 and TRBJ2-3, with unresolved D. CDR1 and CDR2 (germline): SGHKS, YYEKEE (reference sequence). The CDR3 spans 16 residues. V lost 4 bases to trimming and J lost 2 bases, with 17 bases between them. In DNA form, the CDR3 reads TGTGCCAGCAGCCTACCGGGCCGGGTAATCACAGATACGCAGTATTTT. Amino acids: CASSLPGRVITDTQYF.

The chain uses TRBV18 and TRBJ1-4; D possibly corresponds to TRBD1 (5 bases). Per germline, CDR1 KGHSH and CDR2 LQKENI. The CDR3 length is 14 residues. Trimming left V 3 bases short and J 2 bases short, with 7 bases between. The CDR3 coding sequence is TGTGCCAGCTCACCGAGGGGCACTAATGAAAAACTGTTTTTT. Encoded protein: CASSPRGTNEKLFF.

This chain links TRBV29-1 with TRBJ1-2; D may be TRBD1 (5 bases). CDR1 and CDR2 (germline): SQVTM, ANQGSEA. The CDR3 totals 14 residues. The V end lost 0 bases, the J end lost 1 base, and 9 bases lay between the germline ends. CDR3 in amino acids: CSVEDQQVNYGYTF. DNA for the CDR3: TGCAGCGTTGAAGATCAACAGGTTAACTATGGCTACACCTTC.

This chain joins TRBV2 and TRBJ2-2; 8 nucleotides align to TRBD1. Trimming took 7 bases from V and 2 from J; bases not matched to a gene: 6. Germline CDR1 SNHLY, CDR2 FYNNEI. The length of the CDR3 is 15 residues. CDR3 in amino acids: CASKPGQANTGELFF. The CDR3 DNA is TGTGCCAGCAAACCGGGACAGGCAAACACCGGGGAGCTGTTTTTT.

V is TRBV5-4 and J is TRBJ1-1, with D possibly being TRBD1 (5 bases). This CDR3 has 15 residues. Germline-derived CDR1 and CDR2 are SGHNT and YYREEE (reference sequence). Deletions cut 1 base from V and 6 bases from J, with 16 bases between. The CDR3: CASSLQRGVVAEAFF. The CDR3 DNA sequence: TGTGCCAGCAGCTTGCAAAGAGGGGTGGTCGCTGAAGCTTTCTTT. The full variable domain, in which reference TRBV5-4 and TRBJ1-1 provide the parts outside the CDR3, is ETGVTQSPTHLIKTRGQQVTLRCSSQSGHNTVSWYQQALGQGPQFIFQYYREEENGRGNFPPRFSGLQFPNYSSELNVNALELDDSALYLCASSLQRGVVAEAFFGQGTRLTVV.

The chain joins TRBV6-6 to TRBJ2-3; maybe TRBD2 (5 bases). V gave up 10 bases and J gave up 5 bases, with 10 bases separating them. The CDR3 is 11 amino acids. Germline CDR1 and CDR2: MNHNY and SVGAGI (reference sequence). CDR3 in DNA: TGTGCCATCGCTCGGGGAGATACGCAGTATTTT. Translating it yields CAIARGDTQYF.

The rearrangement links TRBV30 to TRBJ1-6, with D hard to call. Between the trimmed V and J ends, which lost 2 bases and 11 bases, there was a span of 13 bases. The CDR3 runs 13 residues. In germline, CDR1 is GTSNPN, CDR2 SVGIG (reference sequence). The CDR3 coding sequence is TGTGCCTGGAGTCCTAATCAGTTGACACCCCTCCACTTT. It is translated as CAWSPNQLTPLHF.

J is TRBJ2-3 and V is TRBV7-2; no clear D. From germline, CDR1 is SGHTA and CDR2 FQGNSA. The CDR3 is 11 amino acids. The V gene lost 4 bases and the J gene lost 5 bases, with 4 bases spanning the gap. CDR3 DNA sequence: TGTGCCAGCAGCTCACGAGATACGCAGTATTTT. Translating it yields CASSSRDTQYF.

This clone was seen once. This sequence joins TRBV9 and TRBJ2-3, with D maybe TRBD2 (7 bases). V was shortened by 0 bases and J by 5 bases, with 16 bases between the two germline ends. The CDR3 covers 16 residues. CDR1 and CDR2 (germline): SGDLS, YYNGEE. The CDR3 region is CASSVEGGGPGDTQYF. The CDR3, as DNA: TGTGCCAGCAGCGTAGAGGGGGGAGGGCCGGGAGATACGCAGTATTTT.

The chain combines TRBV6-5 with TRBJ2-7, with TRBD2 matching 8 bases. With 0 bases clipped from V and 0 bases from J, the junction kept 1 base outside the gene matches. From germline, CDR1 is MNHEY and CDR2 SVGAGI. This CDR3 spans 15 amino acids. Here the CDR3 reads CASSYSAGGSYEQYF. For the CDR3, the DNA is TGTGCCAGCAGTTACTCGGCGGGAGGCTCCTACGAGCAGTACTTC.

This clone showed up just once. V is TRBV29-1 and J is TRBJ1-1; the match to TRBD1 covers 8 bases. The CDR3 spans 16 residues. V lost 1 base, J lost 3 bases, and 10 bases stayed unmatched. Germline values: CDR1 SQVTM, CDR2 ANQGSEA. This CDR3 reads CSVEGGSGQAYTEAFF. The CDR3 region has the DNA TGCAGCGTTGAAGGGGGGTCGGGACAGGCTTACACTGAAGCTTTCTTT.

This rearrangement joins TRBV5-1 to TRBJ2-1; D unresolved. Trimming removed 1 base at V and 5 bases at J, with 13 bases between. This CDR3 is built from 15 residues. CDR1 is SGHRS, CDR2 YFSETQ, per germline. The CDR3 coding sequence is TGCGCCAGCAGCTTGCGTGGCCAGCTTAACAATGAGCAGTTCTTC. Its protein is CASSLRGQLNNEQFF.

J is TRBJ2-2 and V is TRBV5-6; 9 positions agree with TRBD1. The CDR3 is made up of 15 amino acids. J was trimmed by 4 bases and V by 4 bases; bases with no gene match: 5. Germline V gives CDR1 SGHDT, CDR2 YYEEEE. This CDR3 reads CASSQGQGFTGELFF. Written as DNA, the CDR3 is TGTGCCAGCAGCCAAGGACAGGGGTTCACCGGGGAGCTGTTTTTT. The variable domain in full, with the rest retrieved from reference TRBV5-6 and TRBJ2-2, is DAGVTQSPTHLIKTRGQQVTLRCSPKSGHDTVSWYQQALGQGPQFIFQYYEEEERQRGNFPDRFSGHQFPNYSSELNVNALLLGDSALYLCASSQGQGFTGELFFGEGSRLTVL.

This chain joins TRBV6-1 and TRBJ2-1; D is undetermined. This CDR3 region has 13 residues. The germline CDR1 and CDR2 sequences are MNHNS and SASEGT. Trimming shortened V by 2 bases and J by 6 bases, and 8 bases separated the two germline ends. The CDR3 DNA is TGTGCCAGCAGTGAAATCGGCGTCAATGAGCAGTTCTTC. Amino acid sequence: CASSEIGVNEQFF.

This chain links TRBV5-4 with TRBJ2-7; 9 bases are shared with TRBD1. CDR3 size: 13 residues. Germline CDR1 SGHNT, CDR2 YYREEE (reference sequence). The V and J ends lost 3 bases and 3 bases, in that order; junction bases with no gene match: 1. The CDR3 bases are TGTGCCAGCAGCTCGGACAGGGGCTACGAGCAGTACTTC. This encodes CASSSDRGYEQYF.

The chain joins TRBV2 to TRBJ2-5, with D possibly being TRBD2 (7 bases). Deletions cut 8 bases from V and 4 bases from J, with 20 bases between. CDR3 length: 15 residues. Germline V CDR1 and CDR2: SNHLY, FYNNEI. The CDR3 loop is CASSNGAGEGETQYF. For the CDR3, the DNA is TGTGCCAGCTCCAATGGAGCAGGGGAGGGAGAGACCCAGTACTTC.

To note about this clone: An end of the junction does not agree with germline; a read error may underlie this. The chain employs TRBV2 and TRBJ1-6; D is ambiguous. This CDR3 has 12 residues. The V gene's germline CDR1 is SNHLY and CDR2 FYNNEI. CDR3 bases: TGTGCCAGCAGGAACTATGATTCACCCCTCCACTTT. It translates to CASRNYDSPLHF.

V usage is TRBV6-5 and J usage is TRBJ1-2, with 9 bases identical to TRBD1. V was clipped by 6 bases and J by 6 bases; unmatched bases: 5. Germline V gives CDR1 MNHEY, CDR2 SVGAGI. CDR3 length: 13 amino acids. The DNA for the CDR3 is TGTGCCAGCAGCCGCCGGGACAGGGATGGCTACACCTTC. It is translated as CASSRRDRDGYTF.

The gene calls are TRBV11-2 and TRBJ2-1; 8 positions agree with TRBD1. The CDR3 totals 15 residues. V shed 3 bases and J 6 bases; nucleotides not matched to a gene: 7. The germline V gene encodes CDR1 SGHAT and CDR2 FQNNGV. This CDR3 reads CASSFGQGWGNEQFF. CDR3 DNA sequence: TGTGCCAGCAGCTTCGGACAGGGATGGGGCAATGAGCAGTTCTTC.